A single sample gave rise to the 9 T cell receptor beta chains below, sequenced in a study of OX40 agonist ivuxolimab in advanced cancers. Here immunoSEQ multiplex PCR was the method, and the copy in TCRdb shows in-frame clones only, minus some. The sample carries approximately 90,000 clones, 70% to 90% recorded once. The source was CD4+ or CD8+ T cells sorted from blood, collected in a trial of the OX40 agonist ivuxolimab. These receptors originate from an adult with an advanced solid tumor such as melanoma, head and neck, liver or kidney cancer.

V and J are TRBV5-4 and TRBJ2-5; 12 bases map to TRBD2. J gave up 3 bases and V 3 bases, and 6 bases lay outside the gene matches. CDR3 length equals 16 residues. CDR1 SGHNT and CDR2 YYREEE come from the germline V gene (reference sequence). The CDR3, as DNA: TGTGCCAGCAGCTCCCCGACTAGCGGGAGTAAAGAGACCCAGTACTTC. Its protein product is CASSSPTSGSKETQYF.

CDR3 nucleotides: TGTGCCAGCAGCTTGCAAGAGACCCAGTACTTC. Amino acid sequence: CASSLQETQYF. The J gene is TRBJ2-5, the V gene TRBV7-9; D gene uncertain. The CDR3 runs 11 residues. The V end was cut by 3 bases, the J end by 2 bases, with 1 base between. Germline CDR1 and CDR2: SEHNR and FQNEAQ (reference sequence).

This rearrangement joins TRBV30 to TRBJ2-1; 15 bases are a match to TRBD2. The V gene's germline CDR1 is GTSNPN and CDR2 SVGIG (reference sequence). Trimming took 3 bases from V and 6 from J; bases not matched to a gene: 6. There are 16 residues in the CDR3. CDR3 protein: CAWSLGLAGGINEQFF. CDR3 in DNA: TGTGCCTGGAGCCTTGGACTAGCGGGAGGGATCAATGAGCAGTTCTTC.

The V and J genes are TRBV11-3 and TRBJ2-1; TRBD1 is a possible D gene (6 bases). The V gene's germline CDR1 is SGHNT and CDR2 YENEEA. The CDR3 length is 13 residues. Deletions cut 5 bases from V and 10 bases from J, with 15 bases between. Here the CDR3 reads CASSPGHRGEQFF. The CDR3 coding sequence is TGTGCCAGCAGCCCGGGACACCGAGGGGAGCAGTTCTTC.

This clone occurred a few times. The chain recombines TRBV5-1 with TRBJ1-3; no clear D gene. Germline CDR1 reads SGHRS; CDR2 reads YFSETQ. The length of the CDR3 is 15 residues. The V end lost 4 bases, the J end lost 4 bases, and 15 bases lay between the germline ends. The CDR3 DNA reads as TGCGCCAGCAGCCCCTCTTGGGGTAGCGGAAACACCATATATTTT. Its protein is CASSPSWGSGNTIYF.

This sequence joins TRBV5-1 and TRBJ2-5; D may be TRBD2 (6 bases). Germline V CDR1 and CDR2: SGHRS, YFSETQ. The CDR3 length is 13 residues. V was trimmed by 7 bases and J by 1 base, leaving 11 bases between them. The CDR3 bases are TGCGCCAGCGCCAGGACTATCCAAGAGACCCAGTACTTC. Amino acids: CASARTIQETQYF.

This clone was detected a few times. V is TRBV16 and J is TRBJ2-2, with 9 bases that match TRBD2. The CDR3 has 15 residues. CDR1 and CDR2 from the germline V gene are KGHSY and FQNENV. Trimming cost V 0 bases and J 4 bases; bases outside gene matches: 0. The CDR3 bases are TGTGCCAGCAGCCAATCTAGCGGGAGCACCGGGGAGCTGTTTTTT. Protein sequence: CASSQSSGSTGELFF.

This clone showed up just a few times. Different DNA sequences within this sample yield the same CDR3. The chain is built from TRBV5-1 and TRBJ1-1; tentatively, D is TRBD1 (5 bases). The germline V gene encodes CDR1 SGHRS and CDR2 YFSETQ. The CDR3 is 14 residues long. With 4 bases removed from V and 1 base from J, the gap between germline ends came to 11 bases. The CDR3 protein is CASSLGTANTEAFF. CDR3 sequence (DNA): TGCGCCAGCAGCCTCGGGACGGCGAACACTGAAGCTTTCTTT.

The rearrangement uses TRBV30 and TRBJ2-7; D is unclear. Trimming pared 3 bases from V and 1 base from J, leaving 10 bases between. This CDR3 is built from 13 residues. Germline CDR1 and CDR2: GTSNPN and SVGIG (reference sequence). In DNA form, the CDR3 reads TGTGCCTGGAGGGTCCCTGGATCCTACGAGCAGTACTTC. Protein: CAWRVPGSYEQYF.